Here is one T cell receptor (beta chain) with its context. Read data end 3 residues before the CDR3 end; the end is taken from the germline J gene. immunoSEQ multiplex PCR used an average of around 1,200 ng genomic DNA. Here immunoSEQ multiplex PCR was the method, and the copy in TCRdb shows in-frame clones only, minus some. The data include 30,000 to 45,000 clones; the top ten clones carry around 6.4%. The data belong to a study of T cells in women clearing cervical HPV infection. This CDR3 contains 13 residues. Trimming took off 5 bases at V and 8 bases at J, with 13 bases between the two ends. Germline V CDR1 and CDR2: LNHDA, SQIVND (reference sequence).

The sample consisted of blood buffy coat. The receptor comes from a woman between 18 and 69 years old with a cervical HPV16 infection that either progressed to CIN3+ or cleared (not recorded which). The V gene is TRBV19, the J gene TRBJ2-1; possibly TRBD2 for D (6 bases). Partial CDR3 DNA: TGTGCCAGTAGTTTCAGACTAGAGCATGAG. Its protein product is CASSFRLEHE. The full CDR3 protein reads CASSFRLEHEQFF.